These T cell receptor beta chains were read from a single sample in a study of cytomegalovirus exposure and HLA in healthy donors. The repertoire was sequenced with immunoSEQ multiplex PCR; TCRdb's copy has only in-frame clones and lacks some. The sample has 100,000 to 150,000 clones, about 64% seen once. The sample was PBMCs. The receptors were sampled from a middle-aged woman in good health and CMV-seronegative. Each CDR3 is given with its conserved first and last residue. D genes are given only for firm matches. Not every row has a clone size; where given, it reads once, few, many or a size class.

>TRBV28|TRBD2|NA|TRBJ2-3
TGTGCCAGCAGTGTCGGGGGGGCCGGCACAGATACGCAGTATTTT
CASSVGGAGTDTQYF
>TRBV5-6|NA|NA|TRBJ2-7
TGTGCCAGCAGCGGGACTGGTTACGAGCAGTACTTC
CASSGTGYEQYF
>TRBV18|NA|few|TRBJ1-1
TGTGCCAGCTCACCACGAACCGGGGAGAACACTGAAGCTTTCTTT
CASSPRTGENTEAFF
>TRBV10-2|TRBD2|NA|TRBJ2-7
TGCGCCAGCACCGAACTAGCGGGGCCCAACTACGAGCAGTACTTC
CASTELAGPNYEQYF
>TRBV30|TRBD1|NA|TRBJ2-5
TGTGCCGGGTCCCCGGGACAGGCGATCCAAGAGACCCAGTACTTC
CAGSPGQAIQETQYF
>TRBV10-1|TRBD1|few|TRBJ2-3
TGCGCCAGCAGTGCCCGAGGGGGCAGGGCCTCTAGCACAGATACGCAGTATTTT
CASSARGGRASSTDTQYF
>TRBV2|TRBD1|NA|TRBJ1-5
TGTGCCAGCAGAAGCGCCGGGACAGGTGGTCAGCCCCAGCATTTT
CASRSAGTGGQPQHF
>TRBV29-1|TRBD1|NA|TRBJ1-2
TGCAGCATCGGGACAGGGGGCATTTCAGGCTACACCTTC
CSIGTGGISGYTF
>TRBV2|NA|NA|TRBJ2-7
TGTGCCAGCAATGGCGGGGGCGTCTACGAGCAGTACTTC
CASNGGGVYEQYF
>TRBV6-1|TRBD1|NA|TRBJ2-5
TGTGCCAGCAGTGGACTGACAGGGGCCCAAGAGACCCAGTACTTC
CASSGLTGAQETQYF
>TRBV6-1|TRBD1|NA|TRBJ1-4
TGTGCCAGCAGTGGACGACAGGGTCAGGAAAAACTGTTTTTT
CASSGRQGQEKLFF
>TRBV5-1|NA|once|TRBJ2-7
TGCGCCAGCAGCTTGGTAGAGGCAGCTTACGAGCAGTACTTC
CASSLVEAAYEQYF
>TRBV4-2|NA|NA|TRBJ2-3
TGTGCCAGCAGCCAAGCTCTGGAGGGACTTGACACAGATACGCAGTATTTT
CASSQALEGLDTDTQYF
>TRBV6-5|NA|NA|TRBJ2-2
TGTGCCAGCCCTCGCCCAGGGGGGCGGTCCGGGGAGCTGTTTTTT
CASPRPGGRSGELFF
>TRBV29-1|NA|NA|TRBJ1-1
TGCAGCGTTGTGGGGGACATTGAAGCTTTCTTT
CSVVGDIEAFF
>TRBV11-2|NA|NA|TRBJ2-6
TGTGCCAGCAGCCCTATACGGGGGGCCAACGTCCTGACTTTC
CASSPIRGANVLTF
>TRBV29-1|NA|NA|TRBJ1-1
TGCAGCGTTGAAGCCTTACAGGGATTTGCTGAAGCTTTCTTT
CSVEALQGFAEAFF
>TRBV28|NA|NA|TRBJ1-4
TGTGCCAGCAGTGATAGGCGGACTAATGAAAAACTGTTTTTT
CASSDRRTNEKLFF
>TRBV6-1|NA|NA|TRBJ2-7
TGTGCCAGCAGTGAATGGCAGGGGAACTCCTACGAGCAGTACTTC
CASSEWQGNSYEQYF
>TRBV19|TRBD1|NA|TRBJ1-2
TGTGCCAGTGTCCCGGGACAGGGGGGAGACTATGGCTACACCTTC
CASVPGQGGDYGYTF
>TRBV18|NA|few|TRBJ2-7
TGTGCCAGCTCACCGTCAACAATTACCTACGAGCAGTACTTC
CASSPSTITYEQYF
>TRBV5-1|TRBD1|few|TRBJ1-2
TGCGCCAGCAGCCCATCAGGACAGGGGGGCTATGGCTACACCTTC
CASSPSGQGGYGYTF
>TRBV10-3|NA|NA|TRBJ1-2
TGTGCCATCACCGCCGGGCAGGGGCGCTATGGCTACACCTTC
CAITAGQGRYGYTF
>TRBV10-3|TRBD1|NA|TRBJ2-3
TGTGCCATCAGTAAGTTACAGGGGGATACGCAGTATTTT
CAISKLQGDTQYF
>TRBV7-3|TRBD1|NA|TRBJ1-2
TGTGCCAGCAGCTTACAAGGGGGCGCGTATGGCTACACCTTC
CASSLQGGAYGYTF
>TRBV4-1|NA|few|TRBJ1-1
TGCGCCAGCAGCCGGCAGAACACTGAAGCTTTCTTT
CASSRQNTEAFF
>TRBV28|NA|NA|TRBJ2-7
TGTGCCAGCAGTTCACTCTACGAGCAGTACTTC
CASSSLYEQYF
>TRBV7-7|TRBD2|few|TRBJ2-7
TGTGCCAGCAGCATAAATCCGGGGGGCGAGCAGTACTTC
CASSINPGGEQYF
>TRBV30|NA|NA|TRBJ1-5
TGTGCCTGGAGTGTAGGGGAGAGACAGGTCAGCAATCAGCCCCAGCATTTT
CAWSVGERQVSNQPQHF
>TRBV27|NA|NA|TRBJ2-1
TGTGCCAGCAAAGTCTTACCGAGCTCCTACAATGAGCAGTTCTTC
CASKVLPSSYNEQFF
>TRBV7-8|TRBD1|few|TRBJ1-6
TGTGCCAGCAGCTTAGCGGGGCAGGGGGCCGTTCGAGCCCTCCACTTT
CASSLAGQGAVRALHF
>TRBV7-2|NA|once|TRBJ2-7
TGTGCCAGCAGCATTCAGGGTCGCTCCTACGAGCAGTACTTC
CASSIQGRSYEQYF
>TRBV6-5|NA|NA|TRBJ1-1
TGTGCCAGCAGTTCAACAGGCCGGAACACTGAAGCTTTCTTT
CASSSTGRNTEAFF
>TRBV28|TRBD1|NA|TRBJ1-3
TGTGCCAGCAGTCCGGACAGGGAGGGAGGAAACACCATATATTTT
CASSPDREGGNTIYF
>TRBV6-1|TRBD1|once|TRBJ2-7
TGTGCCAGCAGTGGGACAGGGTCCTACGAGCAGTACTTC
CASSGTGSYEQYF
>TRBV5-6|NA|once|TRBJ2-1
TGTGCCAGCAGCCCCGAGCTGACAGTCTCCTACAATGAGCAGTTCTTC
CASSPELTVSYNEQFF
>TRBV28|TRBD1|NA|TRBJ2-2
TGTGCCAGCAGTTTGGGGGACAGGGATACCGGGGAGCTGTTTTTT
CASSLGDRDTGELFF
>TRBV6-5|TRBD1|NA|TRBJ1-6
TGTGCCAGCAGTTACAACCGGGACAGGGCTTCACCCCTCCACTTT
CASSYNRDRASPLHF
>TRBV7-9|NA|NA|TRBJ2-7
TGTGCCAGCAGCAGCGACAGACTCCGTCCTTTCTACGAGCAGTACTTC
CASSSDRLRPFYEQYF
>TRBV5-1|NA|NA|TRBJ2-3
TGCGCCAGCATCGTGAATCCAGGGGACCCCACAGATACGCAGTATTTT
CASIVNPGDPTDTQYF
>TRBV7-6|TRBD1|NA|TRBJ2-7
TGTGCCAGCAGCTTAGACGCTAGGACAGGCTTCTACGAGCAGTACTTC
CASSLDARTGFYEQYF
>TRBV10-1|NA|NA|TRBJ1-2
TGCGCCAGCAGTGAAAACGCGAACTATGGCTACACCTTC
CASSENANYGYTF
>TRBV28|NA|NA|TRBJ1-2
TGTGCCAGCAGTTTCACCGGAATAGACTCCGGCTACACCTTC
CASSFTGIDSGYTF
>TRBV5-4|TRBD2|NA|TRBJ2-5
TGTGCCAGCAGCGCCCCTGCCAGCGGGGGGCCCTTAAAAGAGACCCAGTACTTC
CASSAPASGGPLKETQYF
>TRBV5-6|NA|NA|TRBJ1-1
TGTGCCAGCAGCTCAAAAGGAGGGGTGGGTGAAGCTTTCTTT
CASSSKGGVGEAFF
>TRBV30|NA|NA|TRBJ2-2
TGTGCCTGGACCCTAGGGACTGCGGGCGGGGAGCTGTTTTTT
CAWTLGTAGGELFF
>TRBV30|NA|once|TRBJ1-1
TGTGCCTGGAGGTTCGGGTGGAACACTGAAGCTTTCTTT
CAWRFGWNTEAFF